The clone carrying this TCR beta chain has more than one count but fewer than ten. Its antigen is unidentified. This entry belongs to a study of shared clonotypes between healthy human individuals. Overall study context: Every donor yielded three CD4 naive, three CD4 memory, two CD8 naive and one CD8 memory plate. General observations from the study: Incomplete sequencing of sorted subsets was indicated by rarefaction despite large depth. The study sampled only blood, and tissue repertoires likely differ.

Only CD45RO-negative cells positively selected for CCR7 counted as naive CD8 cells, so terminally differentiated effector memory CD45RA+ cells were excluded. TCRdb keeps only in-frame clones here, not all; method: immunoSEQ multiplex PCR. Of about 870,000 clones listed, 92% were seen once; the top ten hold less than 25%. The CDR3 consists of 16 residues. The germline V and J ends were trimmed by 0 bases and 5 bases, with 17 bases remaining between them. CDR1 is WNHNN, CDR2 SYGVQD, per germline (reference sequence). The TCR originated in a man younger than 45 in good health. The chain employs TRBV10-1 and TRBJ2-7; D perhaps matches TRBD2 (7 bases). The sample was naive CD8+ T cells sorted from blood. The CDR3 here is CASSESGGTRGDEQYF. As DNA, the CDR3 is TGCGCCAGCAGTGAGTCGGGGGGGACAAGAGGTGACGAGCAGTACTTC.